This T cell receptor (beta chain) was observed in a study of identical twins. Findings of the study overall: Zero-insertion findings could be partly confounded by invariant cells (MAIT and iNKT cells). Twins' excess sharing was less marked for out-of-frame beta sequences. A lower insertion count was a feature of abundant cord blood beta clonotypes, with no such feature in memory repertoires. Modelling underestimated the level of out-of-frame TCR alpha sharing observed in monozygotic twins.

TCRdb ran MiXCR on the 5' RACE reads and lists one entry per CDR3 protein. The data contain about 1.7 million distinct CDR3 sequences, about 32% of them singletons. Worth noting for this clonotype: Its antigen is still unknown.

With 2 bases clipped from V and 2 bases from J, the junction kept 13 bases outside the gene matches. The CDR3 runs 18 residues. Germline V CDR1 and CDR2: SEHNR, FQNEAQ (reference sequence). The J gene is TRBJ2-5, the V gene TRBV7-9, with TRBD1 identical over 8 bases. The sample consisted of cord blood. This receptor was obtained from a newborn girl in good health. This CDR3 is CASSLLLNRDRPQETQYF. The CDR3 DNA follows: TGTGCCAGCAGCTTACTACTGAACCGGGACAGGCCTCAAGAGACCCAGTACTTC.